The next 19 T cell receptor beta chains were all read from a single sample in a study of blood T cell repertoires in COVID-19. TCRdb keeps only in-frame clones here, not all; method: immunoSEQ multiplex PCR. The table lists more than 90,000 clones, 84% of them singletons. The sample was peripheral blood. Receptors originate from a human donor in a cohort sampled during active COVID-19.

V and J are TRBV5-1 and TRBJ1-6; 8 positions agree with TRBD1. The V gene's germline CDR1 is SGHRS and CDR2 YFSETQ. The CDR3 length is 14 residues. The V gene end was trimmed by 2 bases and the J gene end by 5 bases; junction bases not matched to a gene: 0. CDR3 bases: TGCGCCAGCAGCTTACAGGGGGATAATTCACCCCTCCACTTT. This codes for CASSLQGDNSPLHF. Using reference TRBV5-1 and TRBJ1-6 for the parts outside the CDR3, the full variable domain is KAGVTQTPRYLIKTRGQQVTLSCSPISGHRSVSWYQQTPGQGLQFLFEYFSETQRNKGNFPGRFSGRQFSNSRSEMNVSTLELGDSALYLCASSLQGDNSPLHFGNGTRLTVT.

This rearrangement joins TRBV7-3 to TRBJ2-1; 9 bases line up with TRBD2. In germline, CDR1 is SGHTA, CDR2 FQGTGA. After removal of 5 bases from V and 3 bases from J, the junction contained 8 bases not matched to a gene. The CDR3 is 16 amino acids. CDR3 region: CASSPGGTSNYNEQFF. CDR3 nucleotides: TGTGCCAGCAGCCCTGGGGGGACTAGCAACTACAATGAGCAGTTCTTC.

Here the CDR3 reads CASTPITTAFGELFF. The DNA for the CDR3 is TGTGCCAGCACCCCGATTACGACAGCCTTCGGGGAGCTGTTTTTT. The chain is built from TRBV5-5 and TRBJ2-2, with TRBD1 as a possible D gene (5 bases). V lost 6 bases to trimming and J lost 7 bases, with 19 bases between them. The length of the CDR3 is 15 residues. Germline V gene lookup returns CDR1 SGHKS and CDR2 YYEKEE (reference sequence).

This clone was seen just once. V and J are TRBV9 and TRBJ1-2; TRBD1 matches 8 bases. Losses at the gene ends were 0 bases for V and 6 bases for J; bases not matched to a gene: 4. This CDR3 spans 14 amino acids. Germline V gene sequence: CDR1 SGDLS, CDR2 YYNGEE. The CDR3 DNA sequence: TGTGCCAGCAGCGTAGGGCAGGGGGCGCATGGCTACACCTTC. This encodes CASSVGQGAHGYTF.

The rearrangement joins TRBV20-1 to TRBJ1-1; the D is unclear. Germline V gene lookup returns CDR1 DFQATT and CDR2 SNEGSKA (reference sequence). This CDR3 spans 12 amino acids. V was trimmed by 3 bases and J by 4 bases, leaving 9 bases between them. The CDR3 sequence is CSASPYGTEAFF. CDR3 coding DNA: TGCAGTGCTAGTCCCTACGGCACTGAAGCTTTCTTT.

The V gene is TRBV6-5, the J gene TRBJ1-6; TRBD1 might be the D (5 bases). The CDR3 is 13 residues long. Germline assignment: CDR1 MNHEY and CDR2 SVGAGI. Trimming stripped 8 bases from V and 8 bases from J, with 13 bases between. As DNA, the CDR3 is TGTGCCAGCCATCCGCGGGGGGATTCACCCCTCCACTTT. Protein sequence: CASHPRGDSPLHF.

This chain uses TRBV4-2 with TRBJ1-6, with a possible D match to TRBD1 (5 bases). Germline CDR1 and CDR2: LGHNA and YNFKEQ. V lost 0 bases and J lost 10, with 19 bases in between. The CDR3 has 17 amino acids. CDR3 sequence (DNA): TGTGCCAGCAGCCAAGATCCAGCTTCGGCGGGGGGATCACCCCTCCACTTT. It codes for CASSQDPASAGGSPLHF.

The V gene is TRBV18, the J gene TRBJ1-2, with 9 bases aligning to TRBD1. Losses at the gene ends were 0 bases for V and 7 bases for J; bases not matched to a gene: 6. CDR3 length: 15 residues. Germline CDR1 and CDR2: KGHSH and LQKENI. For the CDR3, the DNA is TGTGCCAGCTCACCACCGTCACAGGGGGCCATTGGCTACACCTTC. It encodes CASSPPSQGAIGYTF.

J is TRBJ1-5 and V is TRBV20-1; D remains ambiguous. The CDR3 has 9 amino acids. Germline assignment: CDR1 DFQATT and CDR2 SNEGSKA (reference sequence). The CDR3 coding sequence is TGCGGCAGACTCCAGCCCCAGCATTTT. Amino acids: CGRLQPQHF.

This rearrangement joins TRBV9 to TRBJ2-3; D gene unclear. Germline values: CDR1 SGDLS, CDR2 YYNGEE. The CDR3 length is 13 residues. V gave up 4 bases and J gave up 1 base, with 7 bases separating them. This CDR3 reads CASSNYGTDTQYF. The DNA of the CDR3 is TGTGCCAGCAGCAACTACGGCACAGATACGCAGTATTTT.

The CDR3 loop is CASSLVNEQFF. CDR3 in DNA: TGTGCCAGTAGTCTCGTCAATGAGCAGTTCTTC. V and J are TRBV19 and TRBJ2-1; D is ambiguous. The CDR3 totals 11 residues. From germline, CDR1 is LNHDA and CDR2 SQIVND (reference sequence). The germline V and J ends were trimmed by 5 bases and 6 bases, with 5 bases remaining between them.

The chain carries TRBV19 and TRBJ2-5; 7 nucleotides align to TRBD1. The CDR3 sequence is 14 residues long. Per germline, CDR1 LNHDA and CDR2 SQIVND (reference sequence). V lost 5 bases and J lost 4; bases outside the gene matches: 7. The CDR3 sequence: CASSSRQGPETQYF. CDR3 DNA: TGTGCCAGTAGTTCCCGACAGGGTCCAGAGACCCAGTACTTC.

This clone was seen a single time. This chain links TRBV28 with TRBJ1-5, with D unresolved. Germline V gene data show CDR1 as MDHEN and CDR2 as SYDVKM. Trimming cost V 6 bases and J 6 bases, with 12 bases left between them. This CDR3 region has 13 residues. DNA of the CDR3: TGTGCCAGCAGGTCTATTTTCGGTCAGCCCCAGCATTTT. Translation: CASRSIFGQPQHF.

This sequence joins TRBV10-3 and TRBJ1-1; TRBD1 aligns across 9 bases. Germline V gene sequence: CDR1 ENHRY, CDR2 SYGVKD. CDR3 length equals 15 residues. Trimming at V came to 0 bases and at J to 3 bases, leaving 2 bases not matched to a gene. The CDR3 sequence: CAISESGQGDTEAFF. The CDR3 nucleotides read TGTGCCATCAGTGAGTCGGGACAGGGAGACACTGAAGCTTTCTTT.

The chain employs TRBV10-3 and TRBJ1-4; TRBD1 agrees at 8 bases. The CDR3 has 14 residues. V gave up 2 bases and J gave up 10 bases; unmatched junction bases: 6. Germline V gene sequence: CDR1 ENHRY, CDR2 SYGVKD. CDR3 residues: CAISEGGQGGKLFF. The CDR3 DNA follows: TGTGCCATCAGTGAGGGCGGACAGGGAGGAAAACTGTTTTTT.

This rearrangement joins TRBV5-8 to TRBJ2-3; TRBD1 matches at 10 bases. J gave up 3 bases and V 4 bases, and 5 bases lay outside the gene matches. The CDR3 consists of 15 residues. The germline V gene encodes CDR1 SGHTS and CDR2 YDEGEE. CDR3: CASSVGQGWTDTQYF. The DNA of the CDR3 is TGTGCCAGCAGCGTGGGACAGGGGTGGACAGATACGCAGTATTTT.

As concerns this clone: At one end the junction does not follow the germline gene, possibly because of a read error. The chain has TRBV28 and TRBJ1-1; 7 positions match TRBD1. Per germline, CDR1 MDHEN and CDR2 SYDVKM. The CDR3 totals 12 residues. CDR3 DNA: TGTGCCAGCAGTACGAAGGACAGGTACACTGAGTTT. Translated: CASSTKDRYTEF. The full variable domain, completed using reference TRBV28 and TRBJ1-1, is DVKVTQSSRYLVKRTGEKVFLECVQDMDHENMFWYRQDPGLGLRLIYFSYDVKMKEKGDIPEGYSVSREKKERFSLILESASTNQTSMYLCASSTKDRYTEFGQGTRLTVV.

This clone was found a few times. The chain joins TRBV5-8 to TRBJ2-2, with TRBD1 as a possible D gene (6 bases). This CDR3 region has 12 residues. Germline assignment: CDR1 SGHTS and CDR2 YDEGEE. The V end was cut by 9 bases, the J end by 3 bases, with 9 bases between. CDR3 loop: CATNRDTGELFF. The CDR3 DNA is TGTGCCACCAACAGGGACACCGGGGAGCTGTTTTTT.

The chain couples TRBV5-1 to TRBJ2-7, with 7 bases matching TRBD1. This CDR3 contains 16 residues. CDR1 is SGHRS, CDR2 YFSETQ, per germline. Losses at the gene ends were 0 bases for V and 0 bases for J; bases not matched to a gene: 6. The CDR3 protein is CASSLGTGAPSYEQYF. Here the CDR3 DNA reads TGCGCCAGCAGCTTGGGGACAGGAGCCCCCTCCTACGAGCAGTACTTC.